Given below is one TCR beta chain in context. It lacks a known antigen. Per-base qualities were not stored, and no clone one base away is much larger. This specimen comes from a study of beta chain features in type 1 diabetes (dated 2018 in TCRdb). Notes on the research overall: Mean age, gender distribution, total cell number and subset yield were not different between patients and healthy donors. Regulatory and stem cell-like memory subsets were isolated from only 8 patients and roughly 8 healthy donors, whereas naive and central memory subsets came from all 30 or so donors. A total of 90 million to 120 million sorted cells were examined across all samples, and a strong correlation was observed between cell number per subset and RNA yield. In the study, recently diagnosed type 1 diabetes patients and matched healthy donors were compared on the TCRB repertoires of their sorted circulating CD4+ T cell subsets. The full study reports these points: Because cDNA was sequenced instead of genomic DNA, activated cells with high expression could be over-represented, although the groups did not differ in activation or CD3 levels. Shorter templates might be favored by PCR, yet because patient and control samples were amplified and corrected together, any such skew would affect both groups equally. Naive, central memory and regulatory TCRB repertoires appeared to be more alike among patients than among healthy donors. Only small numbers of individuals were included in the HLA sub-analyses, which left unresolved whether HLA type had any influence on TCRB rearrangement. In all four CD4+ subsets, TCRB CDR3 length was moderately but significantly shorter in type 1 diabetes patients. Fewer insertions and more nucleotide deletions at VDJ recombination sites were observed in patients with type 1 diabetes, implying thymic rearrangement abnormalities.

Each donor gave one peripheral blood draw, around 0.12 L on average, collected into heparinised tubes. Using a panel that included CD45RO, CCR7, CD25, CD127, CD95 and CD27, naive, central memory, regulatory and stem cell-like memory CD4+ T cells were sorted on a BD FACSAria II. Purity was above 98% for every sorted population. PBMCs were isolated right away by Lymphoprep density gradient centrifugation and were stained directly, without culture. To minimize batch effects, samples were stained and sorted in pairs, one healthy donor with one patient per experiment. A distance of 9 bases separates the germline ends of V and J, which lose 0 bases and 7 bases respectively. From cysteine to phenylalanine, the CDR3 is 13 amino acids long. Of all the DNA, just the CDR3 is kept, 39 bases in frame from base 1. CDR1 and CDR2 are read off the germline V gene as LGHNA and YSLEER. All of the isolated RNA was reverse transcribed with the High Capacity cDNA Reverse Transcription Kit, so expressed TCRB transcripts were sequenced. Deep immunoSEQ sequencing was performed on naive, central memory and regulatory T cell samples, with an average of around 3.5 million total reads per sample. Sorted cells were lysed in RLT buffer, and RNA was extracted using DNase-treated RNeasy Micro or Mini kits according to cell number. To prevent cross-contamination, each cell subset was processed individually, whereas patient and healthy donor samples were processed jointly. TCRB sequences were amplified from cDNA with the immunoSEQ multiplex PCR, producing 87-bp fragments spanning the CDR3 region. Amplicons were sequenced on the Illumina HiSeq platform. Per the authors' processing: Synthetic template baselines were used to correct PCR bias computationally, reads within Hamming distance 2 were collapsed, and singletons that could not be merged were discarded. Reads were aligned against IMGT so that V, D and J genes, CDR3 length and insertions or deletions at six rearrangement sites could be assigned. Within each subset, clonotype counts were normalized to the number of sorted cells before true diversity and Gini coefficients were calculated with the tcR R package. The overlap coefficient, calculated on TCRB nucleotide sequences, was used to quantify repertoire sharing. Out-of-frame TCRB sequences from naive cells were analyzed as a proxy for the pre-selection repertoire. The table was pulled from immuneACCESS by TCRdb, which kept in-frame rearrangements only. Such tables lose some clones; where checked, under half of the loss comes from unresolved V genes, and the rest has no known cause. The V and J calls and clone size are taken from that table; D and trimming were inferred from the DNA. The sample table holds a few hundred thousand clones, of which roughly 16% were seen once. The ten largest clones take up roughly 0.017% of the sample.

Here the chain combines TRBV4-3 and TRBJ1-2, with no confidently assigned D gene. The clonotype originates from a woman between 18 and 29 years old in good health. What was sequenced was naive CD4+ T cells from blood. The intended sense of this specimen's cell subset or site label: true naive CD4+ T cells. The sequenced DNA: TGCGCCAGCAGCCAAGATAGGACTGCTGGCTACACCTTC. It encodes CASSQDRTAGYTF.